The next 10 T cell receptor beta chains were all read from a single sample in a study of blood T cells in healthy people across ages. PCR was performed a second time for 7 to 11 cycles using a sample-barcoded 5' primer and a J-beta primer mix. TCRdb itself ran the 5' RACE reads through MiXCR, one entry per CDR3 protein. The sample holds some 1.5 million distinct CDR3 sequences, 28% seen once. The sequenced material came from blood. These receptors all stem from a woman aged 30 to 39 in good health.

This clonotype has a handful of counts. The V and J genes are TRBV20-1 and TRBJ2-6, with D maybe TRBD1 (6 bases). CDR3 length: 15 amino acids. Trimming stripped 5 bases from V and 0 bases from J, with 11 bases between. CDR1 and CDR2 (germline): DFQATT, SNEGSKA (reference sequence). In nucleotides, the CDR3 is TGCAGTGCTTTTACAGGGATCTCTGGGGCCAACGTCCTGACTTTC. Translating gives CSAFTGISGANVLTF.

This clonotype showed up many times. The rearrangement uses TRBV20-1 and TRBJ2-5; 9 bases are a match to TRBD2. The germline CDR1 and CDR2 sequences are DFQATT and SNEGSKA (reference sequence). This CDR3 is 14 amino acids long. With 2 bases clipped from V and 5 bases from J, the junction kept 6 bases outside the gene matches. DNA for the CDR3: TGCAGTGCTAGAACCGGGACTAGCTGGGAGACCCAGTACTTC. It is translated as CSARTGTSWETQYF.

CDR3 DNA: TGTGCCAGCAGTGGGAGGGGAGGAGGTGAAAAACTGTTTTTT. Its protein is CASSGRGGGEKLFF. V gene TRBV7-8 combines with J gene TRBJ1-4; possibly TRBD1 for D (5 bases). CDR1 SGHVS and CDR2 FQNEAQ come from the germline V gene. V was trimmed by 6 bases and J by 7 bases, leaving 15 bases between them. The CDR3 runs 14 residues.

This clonotype was seen a few times. The CDR3 sequence is CASSQDHLGLAGGETQYF. The CDR3 bases are TGTGCCAGCAGCCAAGACCACCTGGGACTAGCGGGGGGAGAGACCCAGTACTTC. The chain couples TRBV4-2 to TRBJ2-5; 15 bases match TRBD2. This CDR3 is 18 amino acids long. The V and J ends lost 0 bases and 4 bases, in that order; junction bases with no gene match: 6. Germline-derived CDR1 and CDR2 are LGHNA and YNFKEQ.

This clonotype was recorded many times. The rearrangement uses TRBV10-3 and TRBJ2-7, with 10 bases that match TRBD2. Looked up from germline, CDR1 is ENHRY and CDR2 is SYGVKD. The CDR3 extends over 17 amino acids. J lost 2 bases, V lost 7 bases, and 14 bases had no gene match. CDR3 sequence: CAITREREGLIPYEQYF. The CDR3 nucleotides are TGTGCCATCACAAGGGAGCGGGAGGGCCTAATACCCTACGAGCAGTACTTC.

This clonotype appeared once. One end of the junction is discordant with germline, which a read error may explain. The chain employs TRBV5-1 and TRBJ2-1, with D possibly being TRBD2 (5 bases). This CDR3 has 16 amino acids. Germline V gene lookup returns CDR1 SGHRS and CDR2 YFSETQ. The CDR3 DNA is TGCGCCGGCAGCAACAACCCGGGATTGGGCACCAATGAGCAGTTCTTC. Encoded protein: CAGSNNPGLGTNEQFF.

On this clonotype: This sequence may be a read error, since a much larger clone differs from it by one base. The chain carries TRBV10-3 and TRBJ2-1; 9 bases line up with TRBD1. This CDR3 region has 14 residues. The ends lost 7 bases at V and 10 bases at J; junction bases unmatched: 11. Germline lookup yields CDR1 ENHRY and CDR2 SYGVKD. The CDR3 nucleotides are TGTGCCATCACTAGGACAGGGGCCTCCTACGAGCAGTTCTTC. It encodes CAITRTGASYEQFF.

This chain joins TRBV6-6 and TRBJ2-2; D might be TRBD1 or TRBD2, each matching 5 bases. V was cut by 6 bases and J by 3 bases, with 14 bases left in between. This CDR3 is 15 amino acids long. Germline V gene sequence: CDR1 MNHNY, CDR2 SVGAGI (reference sequence). This chain's CDR3 is CASRTQVGDTGELFF. CDR3 nucleotide sequence: TGTGCCAGCAGAACACAGGTGGGGGACACCGGGGAGCTGTTTTTT.

This clonotype has a count of ten or more. The chain recombines TRBV20-1 with TRBJ1-2; D not resolved. V lost 5 bases and J 0 bases, leaving 1 base between the germline ends. The CDR3 spans 10 residues. Germline V gene data show CDR1 as DFQATT and CDR2 as SNEGSKA (reference sequence). The CDR3 protein is CSAANYGYTF. The CDR3 nucleotides are TGCAGTGCTGCTAACTATGGCTACACCTTC.

A few counts support this clonotype. The chain links TRBV29-1 to TRBJ2-1; D is unclear. CDR1 and CDR2 from the germline V gene are SQVTM and ANQGSEA. Trimming pared 4 bases from V and 10 bases from J, leaving 14 bases between. The CDR3 length is 12 residues. The CDR3 DNA reads TGCAGCGTTGGGGTCTCACGATGGGAGCAGTTCTTC. This sequence encodes CSVGVSRWEQFF.